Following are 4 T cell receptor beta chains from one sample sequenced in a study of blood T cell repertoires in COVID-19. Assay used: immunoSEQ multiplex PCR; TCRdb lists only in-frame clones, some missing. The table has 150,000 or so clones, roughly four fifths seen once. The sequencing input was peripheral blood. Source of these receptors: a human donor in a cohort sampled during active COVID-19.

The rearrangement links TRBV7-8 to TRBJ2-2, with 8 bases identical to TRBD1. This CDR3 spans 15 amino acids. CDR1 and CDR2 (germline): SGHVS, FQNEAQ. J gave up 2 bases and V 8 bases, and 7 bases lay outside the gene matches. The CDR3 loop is CASSRGQANTGELFF. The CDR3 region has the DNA TGTGCCAGCTCGAGGGGACAGGCCAACACCGGGGAGCTGTTTTTT.

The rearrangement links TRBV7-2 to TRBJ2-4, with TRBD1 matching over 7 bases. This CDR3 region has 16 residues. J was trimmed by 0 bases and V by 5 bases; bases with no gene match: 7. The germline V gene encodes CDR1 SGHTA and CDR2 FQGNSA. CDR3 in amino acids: CASSVQGFLAKNIQYF. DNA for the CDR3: TGTGCCAGCAGCGTACAGGGGTTCCTAGCCAAAAACATTCAGTACTTC.

The CDR3 nucleotides are TGTGCCAGCAGAGAGGTTACAACTAATGAAAAACTGTTTTTT. It encodes CASREVTTNEKLFF. The chain carries TRBV2 and TRBJ1-4; no firm D call. The length of the CDR3 is 14 residues. In germline, CDR1 is SNHLY, CDR2 FYNNEI. V was pared by 6 bases and J by 0 bases, with 8 bases between.

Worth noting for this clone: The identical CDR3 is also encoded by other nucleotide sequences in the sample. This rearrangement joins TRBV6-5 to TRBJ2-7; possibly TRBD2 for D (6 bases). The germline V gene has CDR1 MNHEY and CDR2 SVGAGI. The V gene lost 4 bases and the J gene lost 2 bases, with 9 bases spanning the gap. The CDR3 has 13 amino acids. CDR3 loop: CASSWDSTYEQYF. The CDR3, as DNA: TGTGCCAGCAGTTGGGACTCTACCTACGAGCAGTACTTC.